What follows is one TCR beta chain and its context. Original processing notes: Estimation of nucleated cell counts was performed using reference gene primer amplification. Some clones are missing from TCRdb's copy, which holds only in-frame ones; the method was immunoSEQ multiplex PCR. V and J calls and clone size are those listed in that table; D and trimming were worked out from the DNA. The sample contains about 58,000 clones, 78% of which appear only once. These data are taken from a study of blood T cell repertoires in COVID-19. Overall study: T cells, B-cell-depleted T cells, or PBMCs provided the cDNA or gDNA that served as material.

With 7 bases removed from V and 0 bases from J, the gap between germline ends came to 21 bases. The CDR3 runs 17 residues. Germline loops: CDR1 MNHEY, CDR2 SMNVEV (reference sequence). The sequencing sample was made of peripheral blood. This TCR was sampled from a human donor in a cohort sampled during active COVID-19. The chain is built from TRBV27 and TRBJ1-1, with D possibly TRBD1 on 5 matching bases. The CDR3 loop reads CASIKSSGWGMNTEAFF. The DNA for the CDR3 is TGTGCCAGCATTAAAAGTTCGGGCTGGGGCATGAACACTGAAGCTTTCTTT.